Presented here are 8 T cell receptor beta chains from one specimen sequenced in a study of regulatory T cells in long-lasting Graves disease. Documented time point: newly diagnosed GD, antithyroid drugs for less than 3 months. RNA extracted from PBMCs served as the sequencing template. CDR3-region Arm-PCR and iRepertoire HTBI primers produced the TCR beta libraries. One entry per CDR3 protein, called by TCRdb with MiXCR from the multiplex PCR reads. The sample consists of about 530,000 distinct CDR3 sequences, about 16% of them appearing once. This sample was also put to use in a study of T cells in Graves' hyperthyroidism and ophthalmopathy.

The source was peripheral blood mononuclear cells (PBMCs), collected at new diagnosis, from a patient treated with antithyroid drugs. These receptor sequences come from a middle-aged woman with Graves disease.

This clonotype turned up a few times. V usage is TRBV19 and J usage is TRBJ1-1; no reliable D call. CDR1 and CDR2 from the germline V gene are LNHDA and SQIVND (reference sequence). V lost 3 bases to trimming and J lost 1 base, with 9 bases between them. The length of the CDR3 is 14 residues. CDR3 DNA sequence: TGTGCCAGTAGTATTTTTAGGGAGAACACTGAAGCTTTCTTT. Its translation is CASSIFRENTEAFF.

CDR3 residues: CASSFEKLGTGKRSPLHF. The CDR3 DNA reads TGTGCCAGCAGCTTTGAAAAGTTGGGGACAGGGAAACGGTCACCCCTCCACTTT. The rearrangement joins TRBV7-9 to TRBJ1-6, with TRBD1 identical over 9 bases. Germline V lookup: CDR1 SEHNR, CDR2 FQNEAQ (reference sequence). This CDR3 contains 18 residues. Trimming removed 3 bases from V and 10 bases from J; junction bases left unmatched: 16.

This clonotype was seen at least ten times. The CDR3 reads CASVTGSYEQYF. The CDR3 nucleotides read TGTGCCAGCGTTACAGGGTCCTACGAGCAGTACTTC. J is TRBJ2-7 and V is TRBV28; D is perhaps TRBD1 (6 bases). Germline V gene sequence: CDR1 MDHEN, CDR2 SYDVKM. Trimming shortened V by 8 bases and J by 1 base, and 9 bases separated the two germline ends. This CDR3 region has 12 residues.

The chain has TRBV6-5 and TRBJ2-7, with D hard to call. The CDR3 runs 18 residues. The V and J ends lost 0 bases and 1 base respectively, with 19 bases between them. Germline V gene sequence: CDR1 MNHEY, CDR2 SVGAGI. The CDR3 sequence: CASSYSPYSAGVSYEQYF. The CDR3 nucleotides are TGTGCCAGCAGTTACTCGCCCTACTCCGCTGGGGTTTCCTACGAGCAGTACTTC.

The chain uses TRBV2 and TRBJ2-5, with D possibly TRBD1 on 6 matching bases. Per the germline V gene, CDR1 is SNHLY and CDR2 is FYNNEI. The CDR3 is 15 amino acids. V was cut by 8 bases and J by 1 base, with 17 bases left in between. The CDR3 DNA reads TGTGCCAGCTTGTCTCGGGAAGGGGGCCAAGAGACCCAGTACTTC. The encoded protein is CASLSREGGQETQYF.

The table lists this clonotype with many counts. The rearrangement uses TRBV27 and TRBJ2-2, with TRBD2 matching 7 bases. The V segment lost 2 bases and the J segment 7 bases; nucleotides outside the gene matches: 13. This CDR3 contains 17 residues. CDR1 MNHEY and CDR2 SMNVEV come from the germline V gene (reference sequence). This CDR3 reads CASSLKRGGVIDGELFF. The CDR3 DNA is TGTGCCAGCAGTTTAAAGCGCGGGGGTGTAATAGACGGGGAGCTGTTTTTT.

This clonotype was observed a few times. The chain joins TRBV29-1 to TRBJ2-7; D gene ambiguous. The ends were cut back, 6 bases at V and 6 bases at J, with 27 bases in the middle. Germline V gene lookup returns CDR1 SQVTM and CDR2 ANQGSEA. This CDR3 has 16 amino acids. The CDR3 region has the DNA TGCAGCGTCCTACTCCTTCGACCCCAGACGGCCCGCGAGCAGTACTTC. It codes for CSVLLLRPQTAREQYF.

In its sample, this clonotype was seen many times. A junction end diverges from the germline sequence, so it may reflect a read error. The chain recombines TRBV5-1 with TRBJ1-6; D ambiguous. The CDR3 is 14 amino acids. Germline V gene lookup returns CDR1 SGHRS and CDR2 YFSETQ. Here the CDR3 reads CASSFRDYNSPLHF. CDR3 nucleotide sequence: TGTGCCAGCAGCTTCCGGGATTATAATTCACCCCTCCACTTT.